This passage covers 10 T cell receptor beta chains from one sample sequenced in a study of regulatory T cells in long-lasting Graves disease. Time point indicated: persistent/refractory GD, antithyroid drugs over 5 years with positive TRAb. Extracted PBMC RNA gave rise to the TCR library. The TCR beta library used iRepertoire HTBI primers with Arm-PCR amplification of CDR3. Each CDR3 protein gets one entry after TCRdb re-called the multiplex PCR reads with MiXCR. The repertoire has about 470,000 distinct CDR3 sequences, 20% to 25% of them found once; the top ten carry roughly 7.7%. The material was peripheral blood mononuclear cells (PBMCs), obtained when the disease was refractory, from a patient treated with antithyroid drugs. The receptor set was obtained from a female donor with Graves disease.

This clonotype was seen a handful of times. The gene calls are TRBV29-1 and TRBJ1-1; D is undetermined. Per the germline V gene, CDR1 is SQVTM and CDR2 is ANQGSEA. The CDR3 has 14 residues. Trimming removed 4 bases from V and 6 bases from J, with 18 bases in between. The CDR3 loop is CSVAVLPLGAEAFF. CDR3 DNA: TGCAGCGTTGCGGTTCTCCCTCTAGGAGCTGAAGCTTTCTTT.

In this sample, this clonotype turned up many times. This rearrangement joins TRBV11-1 to TRBJ2-7, with TRBD2 identical over 7 bases. Unmatched junction bases numbered 5, after V lost 8 bases and J lost 1 base. Germline CDR1 SGHAT, CDR2 FQDESV (reference sequence). CDR3 size: 13 residues. This CDR3 is CASGRESSYEQYF. The CDR3 DNA reads as TGTGCCAGCGGGCGGGAGTCGTCCTACGAGCAGTACTTC.

This clonotype came up many times. V is TRBV11-2 and J is TRBJ2-1; TRBD2 matches 12 bases. CDR1 SGHAT and CDR2 FQNNGV come from the germline V gene. The CDR3 has 14 amino acids. Trimming cost V 5 bases and J 8 bases; bases outside gene matches: 4. The CDR3 loop reads CASSHWTSGDEQFF. As DNA, the CDR3 is TGTGCCAGCAGCCATTGGACTAGCGGGGATGAGCAGTTCTTC. The full variable domain, completed using reference TRBV11-2 and TRBJ2-1, is EAGVAQSPRYKIIEKRQSVAFWCNPISGHATLYWYQQILGQGPKLLIQFQNNGVVDDSQLPKDRFSAERLKGVDSTLKIQPAKLEDSAVYLCASSHWTSGDEQFFGPGTRLTVL.

This clonotype was seen a handful of times. The CDR3: CATSREGGTAGGEEVTQYF. In DNA, the CDR3 is TGTGCCACCAGCAGAGAAGGGGGGACGGCAGGAGGGGAAGAAGTGACCCAGTACTTC. The chain is built from TRBV15 and TRBJ2-5; D possibly uses TRBD1 or TRBD2 (6 bases each). The V end was cut by 0 bases, the J end by 7 bases, with 27 bases between. This CDR3 is built from 19 residues. Germline CDR1 LNHNV, CDR2 YYDKDF (reference sequence).

This clonotype was found many times. One junction end does not reproduce the germline sequence, and a read error may be involved. Here the CDR3 DNA reads TGCAGTGCCAGAGATGAGGAGGTGAAGGGGCCACGAGGTCAGCCCCAGCATTTT. As protein: CSARDEEVKGPRGQPQHF. This chain joins TRBV20-1 and TRBJ1-5; D possibly corresponds to TRBD1 (5 bases). The CDR3 totals 18 residues. Germline CDR1 and CDR2: DFQATT and SNEGSKA (reference sequence).

This clonotype has a count of ten or more. This chain uses TRBV28 with TRBJ2-7; D might be TRBD1 (6 bases). CDR1 and CDR2 from the germline V gene are MDHEN and SYDVKM. Trimming removed 7 bases from V and 3 bases from J, with 19 bases in between. This CDR3 region has 15 residues. CDR3 bases: TGTGCCAGCACCAACCCCGGGACACGGGACTACGAGCAGTACTTC. Translation gives CASTNPGTRDYEQYF.

In its sample, this clonotype was seen a few times. CDR3 bases: TGTGCCAGCAGCCAGACAGGGGCCACCTCTGGGGCCAACGTCCTGACTTTC. Its protein is CASSQTGATSGANVLTF. The chain carries TRBV7-9 and TRBJ2-6; 8 bases map to TRBD1. This CDR3 has 17 residues. V trimming: 5 bases; J trimming: 0 bases; junction bases outside the gene matches: 6. Germline-derived CDR1 and CDR2 are SEHNR and FQNEAQ (reference sequence).

This clonotype showed up just a few times. Given a much more abundant clone one base away, this may be a read error. The rearrangement joins TRBV27 to TRBJ1-6, with TRBD1 matching 7 bases. After removal of 5 bases from V and 5 bases from J, the junction contained 3 bases not matched to a gene. The germline V gene has CDR1 MNHEY and CDR2 SMNVEV (reference sequence). The CDR3 spans 14 residues. CDR3: CASSPGQHNSPLHF. CDR3 nucleotide sequence: TGTGCCAGCAGTCCGGGACAGCATAATTCACCCCTCCACTTT.

This chain uses TRBV2 with TRBJ2-1, with TRBD2 as a possible D gene (6 bases). Deletions cut 6 bases from V and 12 bases from J, with 18 bases between. The CDR3 is made up of 13 amino acids. CDR1 is SNHLY, CDR2 FYNNEI, per germline. CDR3 DNA sequence: TGTGCCAGCAGGGCAAGCTGGAGGCGGGGGCAGTTCTTC. It is translated as CASRASWRRGQFF.

J is TRBJ2-7 and V is TRBV19, with unresolved D. Germline CDR1 is LNHDA and CDR2 is SQIVND (reference sequence). The length of the CDR3 is 14 residues. V was shortened by 9 bases and J by 2 bases, with 17 bases between the two germline ends. Here the CDR3 reads CASKYDDTTYEQYF. The CDR3 nucleotides are TGTGCCAGCAAGTACGATGACACAACCTACGAGCAGTACTTC.